These 10 T cell receptor beta chains came from one sample sequenced in a study of blood T cell repertoires in COVID-19. Sequencing used immunoSEQ multiplex PCR; TCRdb keeps in-frame clones, though not all of them. The sample lists around 150,000 clones, approximately 82% occurring once. The sample was peripheral blood. These receptors all stem from a woman aged 45 to 65 in a cohort sampled during active or convalescent COVID-19.

This clone appeared a single time. CDR3 coding DNA: TGTGCCAGCAGCCTAGGGGGGAGGACAGATACGCAGTATTTT. Encoded protein: CASSLGGRTDTQYF. The chain links TRBV7-2 to TRBJ2-3; possibly TRBD1 or TRBD2 for D (6 bases each). The CDR3 spans 14 residues. Trimming took off 5 bases at V and 3 bases at J, with 12 bases between the two ends. Germline loops: CDR1 SGHTA, CDR2 FQGNSA.

This clone was detected only a few times. The chain joins TRBV10-3 to TRBJ1-1; TRBD1 matches at 12 bases. Germline CDR1 and CDR2: ENHRY and SYGVKD. This CDR3 comprises 16 residues. V was pared by 3 bases and J by 5 bases, with 7 bases of the junction left unmatched. CDR3 residues: CAISDRDRGRWTEAFF. CDR3 nucleotides: TGTGCCATCAGTGACCGGGACAGGGGGCGATGGACTGAAGCTTTCTTT.

The V and J genes are TRBV19 and TRBJ2-1; a possible D gene is TRBD1 (5 bases). The germline V gene has CDR1 LNHDA and CDR2 SQIVND (reference sequence). V was shortened by 5 bases and J by 5 bases, with 10 bases between the two germline ends. CDR3 length: 13 residues. The CDR3 protein is CASSWQGNNEQFF. CDR3 DNA: TGTGCCAGTAGTTGGCAGGGTAACAATGAGCAGTTCTTC. The full variable domain, rest sourced from reference TRBV19 and TRBJ2-1, is DGGITQSPKYLFRKEGQNVTLSCEQNLNHDAMYWYRQDPGQGLRLIYYSQIVNDFQKGDIAEGYSVSREKKESFPLTVTSAQKNPTAFYLCASSWQGNNEQFFGPGTRLTVL.

The V gene is TRBV29-1, the J gene TRBJ1-2; D ambiguous. CDR1 and CDR2 (germline): SQVTM, ANQGSEA. The ends were cut back, 8 bases at V and 0 bases at J, with 22 bases in the middle. The CDR3 runs 16 residues. CDR3 in amino acids: CSFQRWATQSNYGYTF. The CDR3 coding sequence is TGCAGCTTCCAACGTTGGGCCACACAATCTAACTATGGCTACACCTTC.

This clone was recorded once. This rearrangement joins TRBV19 to TRBJ1-5; D uncertain. The V end lost 5 bases, the J end lost 7 bases, and 9 bases lay between the germline ends. The germline V gene has CDR1 LNHDA and CDR2 SQIVND (reference sequence). This CDR3 is built from 12 residues. The CDR3 region has the DNA TGTGCCAGTAGTGCCGGTGTACAGCCCCAGCATTTT. It yields the protein CASSAGVQPQHF.

The CDR3 DNA is TGTGCCAGCAGTCTAGCATGGGGGGTCCAAGAGACCCAGTACTTC. It specifies CASSLAWGVQETQYF. This sequence joins TRBV7-2 and TRBJ2-5; TRBD2 is a possible D gene (6 bases). This CDR3 spans 15 amino acids. The germline V gene has CDR1 SGHTA and CDR2 FQGNSA. V dropped 6 bases and J dropped 1 base, with 15 bases sitting between them.

The chain uses TRBV11-2 and TRBJ2-5, with 10 nucleotides matching TRBD2. This CDR3 is 17 amino acids long. Germline CDR1 and CDR2: SGHAT and FQNNGV. V gave up 4 bases and J gave up 2 bases; unmatched junction bases: 10. CDR3 loop: CASSYPKAGGQQETQYF. The CDR3 DNA is TGTGCCAGCAGCTACCCTAAAGCGGGGGGGCAACAAGAGACCCAGTACTTC.

The chain recombines TRBV19 with TRBJ1-5; D might be TRBD1 (5 bases). Trimming stripped 3 bases from V and 4 bases from J, with 10 bases between. There are 14 residues in the CDR3. CDR1 is LNHDA and CDR2 is SQIVND in the germline V gene (reference sequence). CDR3 sequence (DNA): TGTGCCAGTAGTATCCCCTCAGGGAATCAGCCCCAGCATTTT. Protein sequence: CASSIPSGNQPQHF.

This sequence joins TRBV5-1 and TRBJ2-3; D is possibly TRBD2 (6 bases). Germline lookup yields CDR1 SGHRS and CDR2 YFSETQ. V gave up 4 bases and J gave up 9 bases, with 21 bases separating them. This CDR3 region has 15 residues. The DNA for the CDR3 is TGCGCCAGCAGCAGAACCGGGACTCCCGACGGCACGCAGTATTTT. Translated, it gives CASSRTGTPDGTQYF.

The V and J genes are TRBV3-1 (or the pseudogene TRBV3-2) and TRBJ2-3; D is perhaps TRBD1 (5 bases). V gave up 7 bases and J gave up 0 bases, with 11 bases separating them. Germline V CDR1 and CDR2: LGHDT, YNNKEL (reference sequence). The CDR3 is 14 residues long. The CDR3, as DNA: TGTGCCAGCACTCGACAGTCTAGCACAGATACGCAGTATTTT. Encoded protein: CASTRQSSTDTQYF.